This T cell receptor beta chain was obtained from a study of OX40 agonist ivuxolimab in advanced cancers. A remark on this clone: What it recognizes is unknown.

Assay used: immunoSEQ multiplex PCR; TCRdb lists only in-frame clones, some missing. The table has 60,000 to 95,000 clones, around nine tenths seen once. The V gene lost 5 bases and the J gene lost 2 bases, with 5 bases spanning the gap. CDR3 length: 12 residues. Germline V CDR1 and CDR2: SGHAT, FQNNGV. Points from the study as a whole: CD4+ and CD8+ blood T cells expanded clonally by week 6 at 0.1 to 3.0 mg/kg.

The chain carries TRBV11-2 and TRBJ2-3; D gene uncertain. The sequence came from an adult with an advanced solid tumor such as melanoma, head and neck, liver or kidney cancer. The specimen was CD4+ or CD8+ T cells sorted from blood, collected in a trial of the OX40 agonist ivuxolimab. In nucleotides, the CDR3 is TGTGCCAGCAGCCCCCACACAGATACGCAGTATTTT. Translated: CASSPHTDTQYF.